This T cell receptor beta chain appears in the sequencing data of a study of technical replicates of blood from a handful of donors (dated by TCRdb to the late 2010s). Trimming removed 0 bases from V and 5 bases from J, leaving 15 bases between the germline ends. Counted from cysteine to phenylalanine, this CDR3 has 15 amino acids. CDR3 DNA only is kept here, 45 bases in frame from base 1. Looking up the germline V gene yields CDR1 SGHRS and CDR2 YFSETQ. The library was generated by the immunoSEQ multiplex PCR assay. TCRdb holds this immuneACCESS table with in-frame rearrangements only. Some clones are missing; in checked studies, unresolved V genes explain under half, and the rest has no known cause. This sample is represented by tens of thousands of clones; roughly 91% of them were singletons. Of the sample, 0.25% is held by the ten largest clones. A remark on this clone: Its antigen is not yet known. Within one base of it there is no much larger clone, and no base qualities were kept.

The sequence came from a human donor in good health. The chain links TRBV5-1 with TRBJ2-7, with a tentative D gene TRBD2 over 5 matching bases. Sequenced input: T cells isolated from PBMCs. The CDR3 region has the sequence CASSLERASWDEQYF. The nucleotide sequence is TGCGCCAGCAGCTTGGAGAGGGCCTCCTGGGACGAGCAGTACTTC.